Given below is one TCR beta chain in context. The antigen is not known. After removal of 4 bases from V and 6 bases from J, the junction contained 7 bases not matched to a gene. Germline values: CDR1 LNHNV, CDR2 YYDKDF (reference sequence). This CDR3 contains 17 residues. Generated by immunoSEQ multiplex PCR, the TCRdb table keeps only in-frame clones and is missing some. Of about 590,000 clones in the sample, around 95% were seen once. The data originate from a study of shared clonotypes between healthy human individuals. Naive CD8 cells were CD45RO-negative, positively selected for CCR7, excluding terminally differentiated effector memory CD45RA+ cells. The study's findings and limits: Among donors, the sharing of clonotypes was expected to be influenced by sequencing depth.

This receptor was taken from a woman in her twenties or thirties in good health. Source material: naive CD8+ T cells sorted from blood. The V and J genes are TRBV15 and TRBJ2-3, with 16 positions matching TRBD2. CDR3 DNA: TGTGCCACCAGCATGGGACTAGCGGGAGGGTATGATGATACGCAGTATTTT. This encodes CATSMGLAGGYDDTQYF.